Following are 24 T cell receptor beta chains from one sample sequenced in a study of T-cell memory formation after mild COVID-19. TCRdb passed the 5' RACE reads through MiXCR, listing each CDR3 protein once. The sample has 110,000 or so distinct CDR3 sequences; about a fifth are singletons. The sample was PBMCs or a T cell subset sorted from them (not recorded which). All receptors derive from a man between 18 and 35 years old who had mild COVID-19 (a few samples of this study predate the infection). Cell type and time point are not known.

The sample holds a few counts of this clonotype. The chain couples TRBV7-9 to TRBJ2-2; 7 nucleotides align to TRBD1. Germline V lookup: CDR1 SEHNR, CDR2 FQNEAQ (reference sequence). Trimming cost V 6 bases and J 6 bases; bases outside gene matches: 4. The CDR3 runs 13 residues. CDR3 protein: CASRRTGAGELFF. DNA for the CDR3: TGTGCCAGCAGACGTACAGGGGCCGGGGAGCTGTTTTTT.

This clonotype appeared a few times. The CDR3 sequence is CASSQARAESYEQYF. DNA of the CDR3: TGCGCCAGCAGCCAAGCTCGGGCGGAATCCTACGAGCAGTACTTC. The J gene is TRBJ2-7, the V gene TRBV4-1; D is uncertain. Germline V gene lookup returns CDR1 MGHRA and CDR2 YSYEKL. The ends were cut back, 1 base at V and 1 base at J, with 11 bases in the middle. The CDR3 runs to 15 residues.

The CDR3 nucleotides are TGTGCCAGCAGCTTTGCCGGGACAGCGAACACTGAAGCTTTCTTT. Protein: CASSFAGTANTEAFF. V usage is TRBV9 and J usage is TRBJ1-1; 7 positions agree with TRBD1. From germline, CDR1 is SGDLS and CDR2 YYNGEE. The V segment lost 4 bases and the J segment 1 base; nucleotides outside the gene matches: 7. CDR3 size: 15 residues.

This clonotype was detected only a few times. The chain employs TRBV5-4 and TRBJ2-1, with 10 bases aligning to TRBD1. In germline, CDR1 is SGHNT, CDR2 YYREEE (reference sequence). After removal of 0 bases from V and 9 bases from J, the junction contained 3 bases not matched to a gene. CDR3 size: 14 residues. The CDR3 here is CASSLVGQGGEQFF. The DNA for the CDR3 is TGTGCCAGCAGCTTGGTTGGACAGGGGGGTGAGCAGTTCTTC.

This clonotype occurred a few times. CDR3 loop: CASSRPYPDTQYF. CDR3 DNA: TGTGCCAGCAGCCGACCATACCCAGATACGCAGTATTTT. The rearrangement joins TRBV6-2 or TRBV6-3 to TRBJ2-3, with unresolved D. V lost 6 bases, J lost 4 bases, and 11 bases lay in between. The length of the CDR3 is 13 residues. The germline CDR1 and CDR2 sequences are MNHEY and SVGEGT.

This clonotype was counted only a few times. The chain couples TRBV12-5 to TRBJ2-3; 8 positions match TRBD1. Trimming took 7 bases from V and 4 from J; bases not matched to a gene: 13. This CDR3 has 16 amino acids. Germline V gene lookup returns CDR1 LGHNT and CDR2 FRNRAP. The DNA of the CDR3 is TGTGCTAGTGCGGTGCGCGGACAGGGTTTTGCAGATACGCAGTATTTT. Its translation is CASAVRGQGFADTQYF. Combining the CDR3 with reference TRBV12-5 and TRBJ2-3 gives the whole variable domain DARVTQTPRHKVTEMGQEVTMRCQPILGHNTVFWYRQTMMQGLELLAYFRNRAPLDDSGMPKDRFSAEMPDATLATLKIQPSEPRDSAVYFCASAVRGQGFADTQYFGPGTRLTVL.

The V gene is TRBV9, the J gene TRBJ2-3, with D possibly TRBD2 on 5 matching bases. The CDR3 runs 13 residues. Germline loops: CDR1 SGDLS, CDR2 YYNGEE. V shed 2 bases and J shed 4 bases, with 8 bases lying between them. CDR3 sequence: CASSVLAADTQYF. The CDR3 nucleotides read TGTGCCAGCAGCGTCCTAGCTGCAGATACGCAGTATTTT.

This chain uses TRBV10-3 with TRBJ2-1; D possibly corresponds to TRBD2 (5 bases). V was trimmed by 10 bases and J by 9 bases, leaving 7 bases between them. The length of the CDR3 is 9 residues. The germline V gene has CDR1 ENHRY and CDR2 SYGVKD. CDR3 coding DNA: TGTGCCACCGAGGGTGAGCAGTTCTTC. This codes for CATEGEQFF.

This clonotype showed up just a few times. The chain recombines TRBV11-1 with TRBJ2-7, with 9 bases lining up with TRBD1. Germline-derived CDR1 and CDR2 are SGHAT and FQDESV (reference sequence). The CDR3 has 14 residues. Trimming took 4 bases from V and 4 from J; bases not matched to a gene: 5. The CDR3 is CASSSGQGWYEQYF. The CDR3 DNA follows: TGTGCCAGCAGCTCGGGACAGGGTTGGTACGAGCAGTACTTC.

The chain combines TRBV4-1 with TRBJ2-7, with D hard to call. Germline values: CDR1 MGHRA, CDR2 YSYEKL. This CDR3 spans 14 amino acids. Trimming pared 2 bases from V and 2 bases from J, leaving 10 bases between. The CDR3 DNA reads TGCGCCAGCAGCCAACAAAACAACCCCTACGAGCAGTACTTC. Translating it yields CASSQQNNPYEQYF.

This clonotype was counted only a few times. The gene calls are TRBV5-8 and TRBJ2-3, with 7 bases matching TRBD2. Trimming removed 2 bases from V and 0 bases from J; junction bases left unmatched: 3. CDR1 and CDR2 (germline): SGHTS, YDEGEE. This CDR3 has 15 amino acids. The CDR3 bases are TGTGCCAGCAGCTTAGGCGGGGGAAGCACAGATACGCAGTATTTT. This codes for CASSLGGGSTDTQYF.

This clonotype has only a few counts. V usage is TRBV7-8 and J usage is TRBJ2-1; D not certain. The CDR3 is made up of 15 amino acids. V dropped 1 base and J dropped 2 bases, with 9 bases sitting between them. Germline V gene sequence: CDR1 SGHVS, CDR2 FQNEAQ. This CDR3 is CASSLGVVTYNEQFF. CDR3 nucleotide sequence: TGTGCCAGCAGCTTAGGGGTGGTTACCTACAATGAGCAGTTCTTC.

The rearrangement links TRBV7-2 to TRBJ2-1; D is unclear. V dropped 2 bases and J dropped 2 bases, with 10 bases sitting between them. The CDR3 length is 15 residues. Germline values: CDR1 SGHTA, CDR2 FQGNSA. Here the CDR3 DNA reads TGTGCCAGCAGCTTACAGCCTAATACCTACAATGAGCAGTTCTTC. Residues: CASSLQPNTYNEQFF.

This clonotype was seen only a few times. This chain uses TRBV2 with TRBJ2-7; 8 bases line up with TRBD2. Germline V gene lookup returns CDR1 SNHLY and CDR2 FYNNEI. This CDR3 has 15 residues. Trimming cost V 6 bases and J 5 bases; bases outside gene matches: 12. CDR3 coding DNA: TGTGCCAGCAGATACCTAGCGGGTGCCCTGGACGAGCAGTACTTC. It yields the protein CASRYLAGALDEQYF.

This clonotype was detected a few times. The chain joins TRBV7-9 to TRBJ1-1, with D maybe TRBD1 (5 bases). Trimming shortened V by 6 bases and J by 4 bases, and 6 bases separated the two germline ends. The CDR3 is 11 residues long. CDR1 is SEHNR, CDR2 FQNEAQ, per germline (reference sequence). CDR3 sequence: CASRGLTEAFF. As DNA, the CDR3 is TGTGCCAGCAGGGGACTCACTGAAGCTTTCTTT.

The V and J genes are TRBV4-1 and TRBJ1-2, with D perhaps TRBD1 (5 bases). The CDR3 totals 15 residues. Germline CDR1 is MGHRA and CDR2 is YSYEKL. Trimming took off 0 bases at V and 6 bases at J, with 14 bases between the two ends. The CDR3 nucleotides read TGCGCCAGCAGCCAAGAGAGACAGAAGAACGATGGCTACACCTTC. It codes for CASSQERQKNDGYTF.

The rearrangement joins TRBV6-2 or TRBV6-3 to TRBJ1-2; no clear D. Germline V lookup: CDR1 MNHEY, CDR2 SVGEGT. The V and J ends lost 4 bases and 2 bases respectively, with 8 bases between them. The CDR3 contains 13 residues. The CDR3 loop reads CASSLGFNYGYTF. In DNA form, the CDR3 reads TGTGCCAGCAGTTTGGGCTTCAACTATGGCTACACCTTC.

The rearrangement uses TRBV7-9 and TRBJ1-4, with unresolved D. Germline V gene lookup returns CDR1 SEHNR and CDR2 FQNEAQ (reference sequence). Between the trimmed V and J ends, which lost 6 bases and 8 bases, there was a span of 13 bases. The CDR3 runs 13 residues. CDR3 DNA sequence: TGTGCCAGCAGTCCAAGCGCGGTAGAAAAACTGTTTTTT. This codes for CASSPSAVEKLFF.

A few counts support this clonotype. V gene TRBV5-1 combines with J gene TRBJ2-3, with D tentatively TRBD2 (6 bases). Germline V gives CDR1 SGHRS, CDR2 YFSETQ. Trimming cost V 7 bases and J 0 bases, with 9 bases left between them. This CDR3 has 13 residues. CDR3 coding DNA: TGCGCCAGCGGGAGGTATAGCACAGATACGCAGTATTTT. Its translation: CASGRYSTDTQYF.

A few counts support this clonotype. The rearrangement uses TRBV6-2 or TRBV6-3 and TRBJ1-1; D is unclear. The germline gives CDR1 MNHEY, CDR2 SVGEGT. The CDR3 is made up of 15 amino acids. Trimming removed 5 bases at V and 0 bases at J, with 13 bases between. This CDR3 is CASSTPRTMNTEAFF. CDR3 DNA sequence: TGTGCCAGCAGTACCCCGCGGACCATGAACACTGAAGCTTTCTTT.

V gene TRBV6-2 or TRBV6-3 combines with J gene TRBJ1-2, with unresolved D. The CDR3 is 15 amino acids. Germline V CDR1 and CDR2: MNHEY, SVGEGT. V lost 7 bases and J 6 bases, leaving 21 bases between the germline ends. This CDR3 reads CASNNHLYGVDGYTF. The CDR3, as DNA: TGTGCCAGCAATAACCACCTATACGGAGTCGATGGCTACACCTTC.

The chain recombines TRBV12-3 or TRBV12-4 with TRBJ2-3, with D hard to call. The CDR3 is 16 residues long. V lost 3 bases to trimming and J lost 2 bases, with 15 bases between them. The CDR3 reads CASSFGPPMYTDTQYF. In DNA, the CDR3 is TGTGCCAGCAGTTTTGGTCCCCCGATGTACACAGATACGCAGTATTTT.

The J gene is TRBJ2-3, the V gene TRBV2, with D uncertain. The ends were cut back, 8 bases at V and 2 bases at J, with 5 bases in the middle. This CDR3 has 11 amino acids. CDR1 and CDR2 from the germline V gene are SNHLY and FYNNEI. The CDR3 is CASAITDTQYF. The DNA of the CDR3 is TGTGCCAGCGCTATCACAGATACGCAGTATTTT.

The chain employs TRBV12-3 or TRBV12-4 and TRBJ1-1, with D tentatively TRBD1 (5 bases). V was trimmed by 2 bases and J by 5 bases, leaving 21 bases between them. The CDR3 has 17 amino acids. The CDR3, as DNA: TGTGCCAGCAGTTTATATTTGGGGTTTGTGGGGGGGACTGAAGCTTTCTTT. Translating it yields CASSLYLGFVGGTEAFF.